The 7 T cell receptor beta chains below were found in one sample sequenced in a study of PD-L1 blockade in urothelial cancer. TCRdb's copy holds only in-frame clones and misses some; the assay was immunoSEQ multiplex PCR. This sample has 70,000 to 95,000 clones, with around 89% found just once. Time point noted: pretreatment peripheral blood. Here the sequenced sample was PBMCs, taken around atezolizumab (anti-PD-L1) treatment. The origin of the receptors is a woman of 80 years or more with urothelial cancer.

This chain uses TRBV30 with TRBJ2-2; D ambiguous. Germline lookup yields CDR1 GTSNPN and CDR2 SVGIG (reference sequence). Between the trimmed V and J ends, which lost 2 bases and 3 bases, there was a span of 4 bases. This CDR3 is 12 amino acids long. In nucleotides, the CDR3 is TGTGCCTGGAGTTTCTACACCGGGGAGCTGTTTTTT. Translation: CAWSFYTGELFF.

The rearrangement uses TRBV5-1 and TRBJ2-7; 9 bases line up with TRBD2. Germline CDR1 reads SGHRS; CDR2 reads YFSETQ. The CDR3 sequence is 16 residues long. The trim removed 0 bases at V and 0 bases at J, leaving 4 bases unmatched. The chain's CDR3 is CASSLASGRPSYEQYF. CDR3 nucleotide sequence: TGCGCCAGCAGCTTGGCCAGCGGGAGGCCCTCCTACGAGCAGTACTTC.

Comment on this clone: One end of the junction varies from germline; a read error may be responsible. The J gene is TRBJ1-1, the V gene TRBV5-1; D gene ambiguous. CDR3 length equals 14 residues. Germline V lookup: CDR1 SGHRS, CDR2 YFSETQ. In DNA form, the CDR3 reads TGCGCCAGCAGTTTGGACGGGATGAACACTGAAGCTTTCTTT. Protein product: CASSLDGMNTEAFF.

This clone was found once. The CDR3 region is CAISESQGDQPQHF. The CDR3 DNA sequence: TGTGCCATCAGTGAGTCTCAAGGGGATCAGCCCCAGCATTTT. The V call is TRBV10-3, the J call TRBJ1-5, with D perhaps TRBD1 (5 bases). Germline V gene data show CDR1 as ENHRY and CDR2 as SYGVKD. The V and J ends lost 0 bases and 5 bases respectively, with 8 bases between them. The CDR3 covers 14 residues.

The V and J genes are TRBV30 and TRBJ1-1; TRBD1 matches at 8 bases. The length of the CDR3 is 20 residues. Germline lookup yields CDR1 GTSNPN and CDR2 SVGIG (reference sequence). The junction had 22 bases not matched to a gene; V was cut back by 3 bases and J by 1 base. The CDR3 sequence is CAWSTWQGQVVPSPNTEAFF. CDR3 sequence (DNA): TGTGCCTGGAGCACCTGGCAGGGACAGGTGGTGCCTAGCCCGAACACTGAAGCTTTCTTT.

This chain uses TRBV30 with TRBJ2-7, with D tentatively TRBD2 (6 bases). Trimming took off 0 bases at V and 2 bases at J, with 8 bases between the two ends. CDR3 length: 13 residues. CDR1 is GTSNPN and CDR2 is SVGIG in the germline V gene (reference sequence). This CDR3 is CAWSVGGTYEQYF. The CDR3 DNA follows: TGTGCCTGGAGTGTAGGAGGGACCTACGAGCAGTACTTC.

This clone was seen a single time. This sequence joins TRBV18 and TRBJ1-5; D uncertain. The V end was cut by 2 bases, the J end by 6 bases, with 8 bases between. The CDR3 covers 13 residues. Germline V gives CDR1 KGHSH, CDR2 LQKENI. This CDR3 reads CASSPSAGQPQHF. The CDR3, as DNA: TGTGCCAGCTCACCATCGGCGGGTCAGCCCCAGCATTTT.